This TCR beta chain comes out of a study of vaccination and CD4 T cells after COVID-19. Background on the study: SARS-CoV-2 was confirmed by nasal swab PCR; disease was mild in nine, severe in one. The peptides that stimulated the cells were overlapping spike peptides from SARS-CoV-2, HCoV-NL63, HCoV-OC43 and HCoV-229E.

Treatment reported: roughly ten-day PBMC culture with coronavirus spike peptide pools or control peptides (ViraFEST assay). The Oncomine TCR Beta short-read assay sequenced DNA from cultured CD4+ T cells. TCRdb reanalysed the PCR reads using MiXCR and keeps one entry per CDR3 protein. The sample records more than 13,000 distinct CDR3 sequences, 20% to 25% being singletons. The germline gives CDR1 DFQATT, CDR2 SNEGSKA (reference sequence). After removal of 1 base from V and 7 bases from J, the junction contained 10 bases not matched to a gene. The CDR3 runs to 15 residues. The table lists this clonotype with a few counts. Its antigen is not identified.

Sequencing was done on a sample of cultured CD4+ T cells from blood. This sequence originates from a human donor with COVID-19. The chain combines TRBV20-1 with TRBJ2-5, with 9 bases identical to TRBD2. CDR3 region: CSARVSSGEPGTQYF. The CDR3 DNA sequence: TGCAGTGCTAGAGTATCTAGCGGGGAGCCCGGGACCCAGTACTTC.